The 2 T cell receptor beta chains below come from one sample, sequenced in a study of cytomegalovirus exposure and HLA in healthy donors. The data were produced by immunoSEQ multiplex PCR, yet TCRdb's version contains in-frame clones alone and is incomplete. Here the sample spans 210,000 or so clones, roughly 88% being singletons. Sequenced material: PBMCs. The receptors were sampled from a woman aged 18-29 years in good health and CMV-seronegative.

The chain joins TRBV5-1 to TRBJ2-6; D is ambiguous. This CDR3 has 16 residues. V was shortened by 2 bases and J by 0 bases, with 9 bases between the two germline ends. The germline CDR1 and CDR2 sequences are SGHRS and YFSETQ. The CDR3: CASSFDSYSGANVLTF. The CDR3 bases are TGCGCCAGCAGCTTTGACTCCTACTCTGGGGCCAACGTCCTGACTTTC. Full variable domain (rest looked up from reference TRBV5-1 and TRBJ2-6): KAGVTQTPRYLIKTRGQQVTLSCSPISGHRSVSWYQQTPGQGLQFLFEYFSETQRNKGNFPGRFSGRQFSNSRSEMNVSTLELGDSALYLCASSFDSYSGANVLTFGAGSRLTVL.

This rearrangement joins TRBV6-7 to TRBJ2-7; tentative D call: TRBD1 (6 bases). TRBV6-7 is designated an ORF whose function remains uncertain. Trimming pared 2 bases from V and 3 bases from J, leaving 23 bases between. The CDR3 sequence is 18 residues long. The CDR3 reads CASSYTALWGLVYYEQYF. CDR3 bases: TGTGCCAGCAGTTACACCGCCTTATGGGGGCTTGTTTACTACGAGCAGTACTTC.